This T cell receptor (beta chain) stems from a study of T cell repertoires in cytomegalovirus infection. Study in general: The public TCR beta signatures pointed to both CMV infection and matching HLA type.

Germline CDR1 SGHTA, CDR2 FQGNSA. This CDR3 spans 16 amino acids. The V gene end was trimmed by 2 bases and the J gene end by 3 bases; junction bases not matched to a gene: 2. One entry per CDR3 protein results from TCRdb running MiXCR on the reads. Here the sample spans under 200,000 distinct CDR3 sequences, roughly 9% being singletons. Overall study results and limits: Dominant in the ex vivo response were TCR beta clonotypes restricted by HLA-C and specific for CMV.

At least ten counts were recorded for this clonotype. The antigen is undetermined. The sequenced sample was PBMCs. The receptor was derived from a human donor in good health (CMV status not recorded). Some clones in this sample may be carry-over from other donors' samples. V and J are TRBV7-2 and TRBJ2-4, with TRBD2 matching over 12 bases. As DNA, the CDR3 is TGTGCCAGCAGCTTAAGGACTAGCGGGAACAAAAACATTCAGTACTTC. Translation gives CASSLRTSGNKNIQYF.